One TCR beta chain is described in this entry. The sample comes from a study of blood T cell repertoires in COVID-19. On the study more broadly: Collection of acute and convalescent COVID-19 samples took place in the United States, Italy and Spain. T cells, B-cell-depleted T cells, or PBMCs provided the cDNA or gDNA that served as material.

In the authors' workflow: The assay estimated nucleated cells by amplifying reference gene primers. Only in-frame clones appear in the TCRdb table, and some are missing; sequencing was by immunoSEQ multiplex PCR. V and J calls and clone size are given by that table; D and trimming were obtained from the DNA. This sample has a few hundred thousand clones, with 86% found just once. The source of this sequence is a woman aged 25 to 39 with active or convalescent COVID-19. Sample: peripheral blood.

CDR3 DNA: TGTGCCAGCAGCAACCAGGGTGGTAGCGGGGGATTCTACGAGCAGTACTTC. Protein sequence: CASSNQGGSGGFYEQYF. V and J are TRBV7-8 and TRBJ2-7, with 9 nucleotides matching TRBD2. This CDR3 has 17 amino acids. CDR1 and CDR2 (germline): SGHVS, FQNEAQ. J was trimmed by 3 bases and V by 5 bases; bases with no gene match: 14.